Each of the 19 T cell receptor beta chains below was sequenced from the same sample in a study of blood T cell repertoires in COVID-19. Sequenced by immunoSEQ multiplex PCR; TCRdb stores in-frame clones only, minus some. This table has around 72,000 clones, about four fifths appearing once. Specimen: peripheral blood. The receptors derive from a human donor in a cohort sampled during active COVID-19.

The chain recombines TRBV4-3 with TRBJ2-7; D uncertain. The CDR3 is 16 amino acids. The V gene lost 0 bases and the J gene lost 1 base, with 13 bases spanning the gap. From germline, CDR1 is LGHNA and CDR2 YSLEER. The CDR3 is CASSQDVRGVSYEQYF. The CDR3, as DNA: TGCGCCAGCAGCCAAGACGTACGTGGAGTGTCCTACGAGCAGTACTTC.

The rearrangement links TRBV10-3 to TRBJ2-7, with 7 bases aligning to TRBD2. The trim removed 5 bases at V and 6 bases at J, leaving 10 bases unmatched. The length of the CDR3 is 14 residues. Germline V gene data show CDR1 as ENHRY and CDR2 as SYGVKD. CDR3 sequence (DNA): TGTGCCATCAGTTCCGGGACTATCGGTTTCGAGCAGTACTTC. This codes for CAISSGTIGFEQYF.

This chain connects TRBV3-1 (or the pseudogene TRBV3-2) to TRBJ2-7, with TRBD1 identical over 8 bases. The length of the CDR3 is 14 residues. Trimming cost V 2 bases and J 7 bases; bases outside gene matches: 7. Germline V CDR1 and CDR2: LGHDT, YNNKEL (reference sequence). CDR3 region: CASSQSGGAGEQYF. The DNA of the CDR3 is TGTGCCAGCAGCCAATCAGGGGGCGCGGGAGAGCAGTACTTC.

The CDR3 here is CASSPRLATQETQYF. CDR3 coding DNA: TGTGCCAGCAGTCCAAGACTAGCGACTCAAGAGACCCAGTACTTC. The V and J genes are TRBV6-5 and TRBJ2-5; 8 bases align to TRBD2. Germline CDR1 reads MNHEY; CDR2 reads SVGAGI. This CDR3 has 15 amino acids. With 5 bases clipped from V and 2 bases from J, the junction kept 7 bases outside the gene matches.

The chain couples TRBV2 to TRBJ2-7; 9 nucleotides agree with TRBD1. The CDR3 runs 17 residues. Germline CDR1 and CDR2: SNHLY and FYNNEI. Unmatched junction bases numbered 12, after V lost 2 bases and J lost 4 bases. As DNA, the CDR3 is TGTGCCAGCAGTGAAAGGATACCGGGACAGGGAAAGTACGAGCAGTACTTC. Translation: CASSERIPGQGKYEQYF.

The chain uses TRBV7-9 and TRBJ1-1; TRBD1 agrees at 7 bases. This CDR3 is 17 amino acids long. Losses at the gene ends were 5 bases for V and 3 bases for J; bases not matched to a gene: 15. Germline V lookup: CDR1 SEHNR, CDR2 FQNEAQ (reference sequence). CDR3 sequence: CASSHPVTGWADTEAFF. CDR3 bases: TGTGCCAGCAGCCACCCCGTGACAGGGTGGGCGGACACTGAAGCTTTCTTT.

The chain employs TRBV6-5 and TRBJ1-5, with D unclear. Trimming took 0 bases from V and 1 from J, leaving 4 bases between them. This CDR3 spans 14 amino acids. Germline values: CDR1 MNHEY, CDR2 SVGAGI. CDR3 protein: CASSYSSSNQPQHF. The CDR3 DNA is TGTGCCAGCAGTTACTCCTCCAGCAATCAGCCCCAGCATTTT.

The count of this clone is one. This chain uses TRBV29-1 with TRBJ1-1; 7 bases line up with TRBD1. The CDR3 runs to 14 residues. Germline CDR1 is SQVTM and CDR2 is ANQGSEA. The V segment lost 0 bases and the J segment 2 bases; nucleotides outside the gene matches: 3. The CDR3 region is CSVEEDRVNTEAFF. The DNA of the CDR3 is TGCAGCGTTGAAGAAGACAGGGTCAACACTGAAGCTTTCTTT.

The chain uses TRBV3-1 (or the pseudogene TRBV3-2) and TRBJ2-7, with TRBD1 as a possible D gene (5 bases). CDR3 size: 12 residues. Germline V gene data show CDR1 as LGHDT and CDR2 as YNNKEL (reference sequence). With 4 bases removed from V and 13 bases from J, the gap between germline ends came to 17 bases. The CDR3: CASSLNLRDLYF. The CDR3 DNA is TGTGCCAGCAGCCTTAATCTCAGGGATTTATACTTC.

This chain connects TRBV2 to TRBJ1-2; D is unclear. The germline CDR1 and CDR2 sequences are SNHLY and FYNNEI. This CDR3 comprises 12 residues. V gave up 3 bases and J gave up 8 bases, with 10 bases separating them. DNA of the CDR3: TGTGCCAGCAGTGACGAATCGGGGGGCTACACCTTC. Translating gives CASSDESGGYTF.

The chain carries TRBV18 and TRBJ2-7; TRBD1 matches at 8 bases. There are 15 residues in the CDR3. Trimming at V came to 2 bases and at J to 1 base, leaving 4 bases not matched to a gene. Germline CDR1 is KGHSH and CDR2 is LQKENI. The CDR3 sequence is CASSPRTGISYEQYF. CDR3 nucleotides: TGTGCCAGCTCACCAAGGACAGGGATATCCTACGAGCAGTACTTC.

The chain joins TRBV9 to TRBJ2-5; 7 nucleotides align to TRBD2. The J segment lost 5 bases and the V segment lost 0 bases, leaving 4 bases of the junction unmatched. The germline CDR1 and CDR2 sequences are SGDLS and YYNGEE. This CDR3 comprises 14 residues. The CDR3 is CASSVGGGWETQYF. As DNA, the CDR3 is TGTGCCAGCAGCGTAGGCGGGGGATGGGAGACCCAGTACTTC.

The chain is built from TRBV19 and TRBJ1-2; 7 bases are shared with TRBD1. Trimming at V came to 6 bases and at J to 7 bases, leaving 8 bases not matched to a gene. Per germline, CDR1 LNHDA and CDR2 SQIVND (reference sequence). The CDR3 has 13 residues. CDR3 nucleotides: TGTGCCAGTAGCTCCTTCGACAGGGTTGGCTACACCTTC. Translated: CASSSFDRVGYTF.

This clone was counted a few times. The V and J genes are TRBV4-2 and TRBJ1-5; 10 bases match TRBD1. After removal of 0 bases from V and 12 bases from J, the junction contained 5 bases not matched to a gene. This CDR3 is built from 14 residues. Germline lookup yields CDR1 LGHNA and CDR2 YNFKEQ. This chain's CDR3 is CASSQDRGTGVQHF. In nucleotides, the CDR3 is TGTGCCAGCAGCCAAGATAGGGGGACAGGGGTCCAGCATTTT.

This chain uses TRBV30 with TRBJ1-1; D might be TRBD1 (6 bases). V was trimmed by 0 bases and J by 3 bases, leaving 8 bases between them. CDR3 size: 13 residues. Germline V CDR1 and CDR2: GTSNPN, SVGIG (reference sequence). The CDR3 loop reads CAWSVTGHTEAFF. As DNA, the CDR3 is TGTGCCTGGAGTGTCACAGGGCACACTGAAGCTTTCTTT.

The chain links TRBV5-5 to TRBJ2-7; D is possibly TRBD1 (6 bases). CDR3 length: 14 amino acids. V lost 2 bases and J lost 6, with 15 bases in between. Germline V gives CDR1 SGHKS, CDR2 YYEKEE (reference sequence). The CDR3 here is CASSLGPGAAEQYF. CDR3 in DNA: TGTGCCAGCAGCTTAGGTCCAGGGGCAGCCGAGCAGTACTTC.

The V and J genes are TRBV6-6 and TRBJ1-1, with D unclear. The V and J ends lost 7 bases and 4 bases respectively, with 13 bases between them. CDR1 is MNHNY, CDR2 SVGAGI, per germline (reference sequence). This CDR3 is built from 13 residues. The CDR3 here is CASKTQRGTEAFF. In DNA form, the CDR3 reads TGTGCCAGCAAAACACAGCGGGGCACTGAAGCTTTCTTT.

This clone appeared a single time. CDR3 in amino acids: CASSHRGANEQYF. Here the CDR3 DNA reads TGTGCCAGCAGCCACCGGGGAGCGAACGAGCAGTACTTC. The chain employs TRBV3-1 (or the pseudogene TRBV3-2) and TRBJ2-7, with D perhaps TRBD2 (5 bases). V was clipped by 3 bases and J by 5 bases, with 11 bases between them. This CDR3 region has 13 residues. CDR1 and CDR2 (germline): LGHDT, YNNKEL (reference sequence).

The V gene is TRBV7-9, the J gene TRBJ1-5; tentatively, D is TRBD1 (6 bases). Trimming took 8 bases from V and 3 from J, leaving 17 bases between them. This CDR3 has 15 residues. The germline gives CDR1 SEHNR, CDR2 FQNEAQ (reference sequence). CDR3 nucleotide sequence: TGTGCCAGCCAAATTACAGGGTATACCAATCAGCCCCAGCATTTT. Its protein is CASQITGYTNQPQHF. Drawing the rest from reference TRBV7-9 and TRBJ1-5, the complete variable domain is DTGVSQNPRHKITKRGQNVTFRCDPISEHNRLYWYRQTLGQGPEFLTYFQNEAQLEKSRLLSDRFSAERPKGSFSTLEIQRTEQGDSAMYLCASQITGYTNQPQHFGDGTRLSIL.